This entry lists 18 T cell receptor beta chains sequenced from one sample in a study of OX40 agonist ivuxolimab in advanced cancers. The method was immunoSEQ multiplex PCR; TCRdb's version includes in-frame clones alone and lacks a portion of them. The sample records around 100,000 clones, 85% to 90% being singletons. The starting material was CD4+ or CD8+ T cells sorted from blood, obtained in a trial of the OX40 agonist ivuxolimab. The receptors were sampled from an adult with an advanced solid tumor such as melanoma, head and neck, liver or kidney cancer.

CDR3 sequence: CAAKGDSYEQYF. The CDR3 DNA is TGTGCCGCAAAAGGGGACTCCTACGAGCAGTACTTC. The chain is built from TRBV18 and TRBJ2-7; D possibly corresponds to TRBD1 (5 bases). There are 12 residues in the CDR3. V was shortened by 11 bases and J by 0 bases, with 11 bases between the two germline ends. Germline V gives CDR1 KGHSH, CDR2 LQKENI.

The chain is built from TRBV10-3 and TRBJ2-1; D is perhaps TRBD1 (7 bases). The CDR3 is made up of 15 amino acids. V lost 6 bases, J lost 4 bases, and 16 bases lay in between. Germline lookup yields CDR1 ENHRY and CDR2 SYGVKD. The CDR3 DNA sequence: TGTGCCATCAGCCAGGGGGGAGGAGGTTACAATGAGCAGTTCTTC. Its translation: CAISQGGGGYNEQFF.

The chain joins TRBV4-2 to TRBJ2-3; TRBD1 aligns across 8 bases. With 4 bases clipped from V and 2 bases from J, the junction kept 14 bases outside the gene matches. The germline V gene has CDR1 LGHNA and CDR2 YNFKEQ. The CDR3 covers 18 residues. CDR3 protein: CASSRETTGVGDTDTQYF. CDR3 bases: TGTGCCAGCAGCCGAGAAACGACAGGGGTAGGTGACACAGATACGCAGTATTTT.

This chain joins TRBV10-2 and TRBJ2-5; D remains unclear. Trimming removed 0 bases at V and 4 bases at J, with 3 bases between. This CDR3 region has 12 residues. Germline lookup yields CDR1 WSHSY and CDR2 SAAADI. CDR3 sequence reads: CASSESGETQYF. DNA of the CDR3: TGCGCCAGCAGTGAGTCTGGAGAGACCCAGTACTTC.

V is TRBV6-1 and J is TRBJ2-3; D remains ambiguous. The CDR3 extends over 14 amino acids. Germline V gene sequence: CDR1 MNHNS, CDR2 SASEGT. The germline V and J ends were trimmed by 1 base and 3 bases, with 8 bases remaining between them. In DNA, the CDR3 is TGTGCCAGCAGTGAAGAGTTACTAACAGATACGCAGTATTTT. Protein product: CASSEELLTDTQYF.

This chain joins TRBV6-5 and TRBJ2-1, with D perhaps assigned TRBD1 or TRBD2 (6 bases each). This CDR3 has 13 amino acids. V lost 5 bases to trimming and J lost 10 bases, with 15 bases between them. The germline V gene has CDR1 MNHEY and CDR2 SVGAGI. DNA for the CDR3: TGTGCCAGCAGTCGAGGGGGGTCCCGCGAGCAGTTCTTC. Its protein is CASSRGGSREQFF.

The chain couples TRBV11-3 to TRBJ1-1; D not certain. The germline gives CDR1 SGHNT, CDR2 YENEEA. This CDR3 comprises 13 residues. V was pared by 5 bases and J by 6 bases, with 13 bases between. Here the CDR3 DNA reads TGTGCCAGCAGCCCAGGTGGGAGTGCTGAAGCTTTCTTT. Translation gives CASSPGGSAEAFF.

This chain joins TRBV5-6 and TRBJ1-3, with D unresolved. Germline CDR1 reads SGHDT; CDR2 reads YYEEEE. Deletions cut 1 base from V and 0 bases from J, with 14 bases between. The CDR3 has 17 residues. The CDR3 loop reads CASSLWRTLVSGNTIYF. DNA of the CDR3: TGTGCCAGCAGCTTGTGGCGGACCCTGGTCTCTGGAAACACCATATATTTT. The variable domain in full, with the rest retrieved from reference TRBV5-6 and TRBJ1-3, is DAGVTQSPTHLIKTRGQQVTLRCSPKSGHDTVSWYQQALGQGPQFIFQYYEEEERQRGNFPDRFSGHQFPNYSSELNVNALLLGDSALYLCASSLWRTLVSGNTIYFGEGSWLTVV.

This chain uses TRBV6-6 with TRBJ1-1; D gene uncertain. CDR3 length equals 14 residues. V lost 6 bases, J lost 11 bases, and 22 bases lay in between. CDR1 and CDR2 (germline): MNHNY, SVGAGI (reference sequence). In DNA, the CDR3 is TGTGCCAGCAGGGGCCGGGGAGATGAGGGTGGGGCTTTCTTT. Encoded protein: CASRGRGDEGGAFF.

The chain couples TRBV7-9 to TRBJ2-3, with D perhaps TRBD2 (5 bases). Trimming removed 7 bases at V and 4 bases at J, with 21 bases between. Germline CDR1 SEHNR, CDR2 FQNEAQ (reference sequence). CDR3 size: 16 residues. The CDR3 bases are TGTGCCAGCAACCGACCGATGGGGTCGGGGTCAGATACGCAGTATTTT. This sequence encodes CASNRPMGSGSDTQYF.

V is TRBV18 and J is TRBJ2-6; TRBD2 is a possible D gene (5 bases). Germline V CDR1 and CDR2: KGHSH, LQKENI. This CDR3 is 16 amino acids long. V shed 4 bases and J shed 0 bases, with 10 bases lying between them. CDR3 protein: CASSLSGISGANVLTF. The CDR3 nucleotides read TGTGCCAGCTCACTCTCCGGGATCTCTGGGGCCAACGTCCTGACTTTC.

Only a few counts were recorded for this clone. V gene TRBV7-9 combines with J gene TRBJ1-6, with D unresolved. Trimming cost V 5 bases and J 11 bases, with 22 bases left between them. CDR3 length equals 16 residues. Germline lookup yields CDR1 SEHNR and CDR2 FQNEAQ (reference sequence). The CDR3 DNA reads TGTGCCAGCAGCCCCTCGACCGGGAGGGCGGGGACACCCCTCCACTTT. It translates to CASSPSTGRAGTPLHF.

This clone has more than one count but fewer than ten. The rearrangement uses TRBV27 and TRBJ2-2; D possibly corresponds to TRBD2 (7 bases). CDR1 is MNHEY and CDR2 is SMNVEV in the germline V gene (reference sequence). This CDR3 comprises 16 residues. V was cut by 5 bases and J by 3 bases, with 16 bases left in between. The CDR3 is CASSPRGGSYTGELFF. Written as DNA, the CDR3 is TGTGCCAGCAGTCCTAGGGGGGGCTCGTACACCGGGGAGCTGTTTTTT.

Regarding this clone: Sequence at one end of the junction differs from germline and may be a read error. The chain joins TRBV18 to TRBJ2-2; 9 nucleotides agree with TRBD1. CDR1 is KGHSH, CDR2 LQKENI, per germline. This CDR3 region has 16 residues. Here the CDR3 DNA reads TGTGCCAGCTCTCCCCCGGGACAGGGTTTCGGCGGGGAGCTGCTTTTT. Protein product: CASSPPGQGFGGELLF. Variable domain in full (rest from reference TRBV18 and TRBJ2-2): NAGVMQNPRHLVRRRGQEARLRCSPMKGHSHVYWYRQLPEEGLKFMVYLQKENIIDESGMPKERFSAEFPKEGPSILRIQQVVRGDSAAYFCASSPPGQGFGGELLFGEGSRLTVL.

The gene calls are TRBV6-5 and TRBJ2-6, with D uncertain. The CDR3 is 13 amino acids. Trimming removed 6 bases from V and 2 bases from J, with 5 bases in between. Germline CDR1 reads MNHEY; CDR2 reads SVGAGI. CDR3 in amino acids: CASSAPGANVLTF. CDR3 bases: TGTGCCAGCAGCGCCCCTGGGGCCAACGTCCTGACTTTC.

V is TRBV11-1 and J is TRBJ1-1; D remains unclear. The CDR3 sequence is 13 residues long. The V gene lost 3 bases and the J gene lost 1 base, with 6 bases spanning the gap. Germline V gene data show CDR1 as SGHAT and CDR2 as FQDESV (reference sequence). Written as DNA, the CDR3 is TGTGCCAGCAGCTTCTCCGAGAACACTGAAGCTTTCTTT. As protein: CASSFSENTEAFF.

The rearrangement joins TRBV2 to TRBJ1-2, with TRBD1 matching 9 bases. The CDR3 runs to 14 residues. V lost 3 bases and J lost 4; bases outside the gene matches: 3. The V gene's germline CDR1 is SNHLY and CDR2 FYNNEI. The CDR3 sequence is CASSDGQGIYGYTF. CDR3 coding DNA: TGTGCCAGCAGTGACGGACAGGGGATCTATGGCTACACCTTC.

The V and J genes are TRBV29-1 and TRBJ1-4; D is ambiguous. CDR3 size: 13 residues. The ends were cut back, 5 bases at V and 4 bases at J, with 11 bases in the middle. CDR1 and CDR2 from the germline V gene are SQVTM and ANQGSEA. CDR3 bases: TGCAGCGTTCCTGGGCCAGTTAATGAAAAACTGTTTTTT. Its protein product is CSVPGPVNEKLFF.